The 21 T cell receptor beta chains below come from one sample, sequenced in a study of regulatory T cells in long-lasting Graves disease. Regarding time point: persistent/refractory GD, antithyroid drugs over 5 years with positive TRAb. Making the TCR library involved RNA that had been extracted from PBMCs. Construction of TCR beta libraries relied on iRepertoire HTBI primers and on Arm-PCR targeting CDR3 regions. TCRdb fed the multiplex PCR reads into MiXCR, producing one record per CDR3 protein. Of around 460,000 distinct CDR3 sequences in the sample, approximately 22% were seen once. Specimen: peripheral blood mononuclear cells (PBMCs), collected when the disease was refractory, from a patient treated with antithyroid drugs. These receptors originate from a female donor with Graves disease.

This clonotype was recorded many times. The chain joins TRBV11-1 to TRBJ2-6; D unclear. The V and J ends lost 5 bases and 5 bases respectively, with 1 base between them. Germline CDR1 SGHAT, CDR2 FQDESV (reference sequence). The CDR3 runs to 11 residues. The CDR3 DNA follows: TGTGCCAGCAGCAGGGCCAACGTCCTGACTTTC. Its translation: CASSRANVLTF.

In its sample, this clonotype was seen many times. V usage is TRBV2 and J usage is TRBJ1-4; D is uncertain. With 3 bases removed from V and 1 base from J, the gap between germline ends came to 3 bases. From germline, CDR1 is SNHLY and CDR2 FYNNEI. The CDR3 covers 13 residues. This chain's CDR3 is CASSDRTNEKLFF. In nucleotides, the CDR3 is TGTGCCAGCAGTGATCGAACTAATGAAAAACTGTTTTTT.

Only a few counts were recorded for this clonotype. The genes are TRBV19 and TRBJ1-1; D is unclear. This CDR3 comprises 11 residues. Germline V gene sequence: CDR1 LNHDA, CDR2 SQIVND (reference sequence). V lost 10 bases and J lost 9, with 15 bases in between. The CDR3: CATDMDGKAFF. The DNA of the CDR3 is TGTGCCACCGATATGGACGGAAAAGCTTTCTTT.

Ten or more counts support this clonotype. The rearrangement joins TRBV28 to TRBJ1-2, with TRBD1 as a possible D gene (5 bases). This CDR3 has 12 amino acids. Deletions cut 6 bases from V and 9 bases from J, with 14 bases between. Germline V gene lookup returns CDR1 MDHEN and CDR2 SYDVKM. The CDR3 sequence is CASSRERASYTF. CDR3 in DNA: TGTGCCAGCAGCAGGGAGAGGGCGAGCTACACCTTC.

The V and J genes are TRBV12-3 or TRBV12-4 and TRBJ1-1; 7 bases match TRBD1. J was trimmed by 0 bases and V by 5 bases; bases with no gene match: 6. The CDR3 extends over 15 amino acids. The CDR3 region has the DNA TGTGCCAGCAGTAGCTCGACAGGGCTGAACACTGAAGCTTTCTTT. Translating it yields CASSSSTGLNTEAFF.

This clonotype was picked up many times. The rearrangement uses TRBV29-1 and TRBJ1-1; 7 bases agree with TRBD1. The germline V gene encodes CDR1 SQVTM and CDR2 ANQGSEA. The CDR3 consists of 13 residues. V was pared by 7 bases and J by 5 bases, with 10 bases of the junction left unmatched. The CDR3 DNA sequence: TGCAGCGCGTTGACAGGGAAGGGGACTGAAGCTTTCTTT. Protein sequence: CSALTGKGTEAFF.

This clonotype was counted only a few times. The V gene is TRBV19, the J gene TRBJ2-7; perhaps TRBD1 as D (5 bases). The V end lost 3 bases, the J end lost 0 bases, and 9 bases lay between the germline ends. The CDR3 length is 14 residues. CDR1 and CDR2 from the germline V gene are LNHDA and SQIVND (reference sequence). The CDR3 protein is CASSMGQGSYEQYF. CDR3 nucleotide sequence: TGTGCCAGTAGTATGGGTCAGGGCTCCTACGAGCAGTACTTC.

This clonotype was detected many times. This sequence joins TRBV28 and TRBJ2-2, with a tentative D call TRBD1 (6 bases). V was cut by 2 bases and J by 4 bases, with 8 bases left in between. This CDR3 spans 14 amino acids. The V gene's germline CDR1 is MDHEN and CDR2 SYDVKM. Here the CDR3 DNA reads TGTGCCAGCAGTTTAGGACAGCCCACCGGGGAGCTGTTTTTT. Translation gives CASSLGQPTGELFF.

This clonotype has at least ten counts. The chain combines TRBV2 with TRBJ1-2; D possibly corresponds to TRBD1 (5 bases). CDR3 length equals 15 residues. V lost 7 bases and J 3 bases, leaving 18 bases between the germline ends. Germline loops: CDR1 SNHLY, CDR2 FYNNEI. CDR3 nucleotides: TGTGCCAGCAAACCGACTCAAACAGGCTACTATGGCTACACCTTC. Its translation: CASKPTQTGYYGYTF. The full variable domain, rest sourced from reference TRBV2 and TRBJ1-2, is EPEVTQTPSHQVTQMGQEVILRCVPISNHLYFYWYRQILGQKVEFLVSFYNNEISEKSEIFDDQFSVERPDGSNFTLKIRSTKLEDSAMYFCASKPTQTGYYGYTFGSGTRLTVV.

The table lists this clonotype with a few counts. V gene TRBV12-3 or TRBV12-4 combines with J gene TRBJ2-1; 11 bases match TRBD2. The trim removed 4 bases at V and 2 bases at J, leaving 4 bases unmatched. The CDR3 sequence is 16 residues long. CDR3 residues: CASSSRLAGPYNEQFF. CDR3 coding DNA: TGTGCCAGCAGTTCCAGACTAGCGGGGCCCTACAATGAGCAGTTCTTC.

With regard to this clonotype: Being one base from a much bigger clone, this may be a read error. The CDR3 does not end in the conserved phenylalanine or tryptophan, so this is likely a read error. The genes are TRBV18 and TRBJ1-1; 8 bases are shared with TRBD1. The CDR3 contains 13 residues. CDR1 and CDR2 from the germline V gene are KGHSH and LQKENI. V was clipped by 3 bases and J by 6 bases; unmatched bases: 3. The CDR3 sequence: CASSPGQGAEAFL. The CDR3 region has the DNA TGTGCCAGCTCACCTGGACAGGGCGCTGAAGCTTTCCTT.

The sample holds many counts of this clonotype. This rearrangement joins TRBV2 to TRBJ1-4, with TRBD1 as a possible D gene (5 bases). Trimming stripped 3 bases from V and 3 bases from J, with 11 bases between. CDR3 length equals 15 residues. From germline, CDR1 is SNHLY and CDR2 FYNNEI. CDR3 protein: CASSDQGLPNEKLFF. The CDR3 DNA is TGTGCCAGCAGTGACCAGGGACTGCCTAATGAAAAACTGTTTTTT.

This clonotype was seen more than once but under ten times. The rearrangement joins TRBV11-2 to TRBJ2-7, with D possibly being TRBD1 (5 bases). CDR1 and CDR2 (germline): SGHAT, FQNNGV. V was pared by 1 base and J by 0 bases, with 7 bases between. The CDR3 loop spans 14 amino acids. The DNA of the CDR3 is TGTGCCAGCAGCTTAGCACAGGACTCCTACGAGCAGTACTTC. It is translated as CASSLAQDSYEQYF.

The sample holds many counts of this clonotype. The rearrangement joins TRBV28 to TRBJ1-5; 9 positions agree with TRBD1. V gave up 4 bases and J gave up 2 bases; unmatched junction bases: 3. Germline CDR1 and CDR2: MDHEN and SYDVKM. This CDR3 contains 15 residues. The CDR3 here is CASSWTGDGNQPQHF. The CDR3, as DNA: TGTGCCAGCAGTTGGACAGGGGATGGCAATCAGCCCCAGCATTTT. The variable domain in full, with the rest retrieved from reference TRBV28 and TRBJ1-5, is DVKVTQSSRYLVKRTGEKVFLECVQDMDHENMFWYRQDPGLGLRLIYFSYDVKMKEKGDIPEGYSVSREKKERFSLILESASTNQTSMYLCASSWTGDGNQPQHFGDGTRLSIL.

This clonotype showed up many times. The V gene is TRBV19, the J gene TRBJ1-1, with D unresolved. The CDR3 spans 12 residues. V was trimmed by 1 base and J by 10 bases, leaving 10 bases between them. CDR1 is LNHDA and CDR2 is SQIVND in the germline V gene (reference sequence). CDR3 DNA: TGTGCCAGTAGTATAGGTGGGGTGGGAGCTTTCTTT. Translation gives CASSIGGVGAFF.

A single count supports this clonotype. The CDR3 loop is CSANKQGRDEQFF. The CDR3 bases are TGCAGTGCAAATAAGCAGGGGCGAGATGAGCAGTTCTTC. The J gene is TRBJ2-1, the V gene TRBV20-1, with D possibly matching TRBD1 (6 bases). The CDR3 has 13 residues. Trimming stripped 6 bases from V and 8 bases from J, with 17 bases between. Germline loops: CDR1 DFQATT, CDR2 SNEGSKA (reference sequence).

This clonotype came up many times. This chain connects TRBV7-3 to TRBJ2-2; D gene unclear. The V end was cut by 4 bases, the J end by 4 bases, with 7 bases between. The CDR3 loop spans 13 amino acids. Germline V gene sequence: CDR1 SGHTA, CDR2 FQGTGA. The CDR3 DNA reads TGTGCCAGCAGCTCATCAGGCACCGGGGAGCTGTTTTTT. Amino acid sequence: CASSSSGTGELFF.

The chain has TRBV30 and TRBJ1-1, with 8 bases lining up with TRBD1. Trimming removed 1 base from V and 1 base from J; junction bases left unmatched: 2. The CDR3 contains 14 residues. Per germline, CDR1 GTSNPN and CDR2 SVGIG (reference sequence). The CDR3 sequence is CAWSADRGNTEAFF. The DNA for the CDR3 is TGTGCCTGGAGTGCCGACAGGGGGAACACTGAAGCTTTCTTT. The complete variable domain, with remaining parts taken from reference TRBV30 and TRBJ1-1, reads SQTIHQWPATLVQPVGSPLSLECTVEGTSNPNLYWYRQAAGRGLQLLFYSVGIGQISSEVPQNLSASRPQDRQFILSSKKLLLSDSGFYLCAWSADRGNTEAFFGQGTRLTVV.

This clonotype came up a few times. This chain links TRBV6-1 with TRBJ1-1, with D possibly TRBD1 on 6 matching bases. CDR1 is MNHNS, CDR2 SASEGT, per germline. V was pared by 8 bases and J by 8 bases, with 27 bases between. The CDR3 contains 16 residues. The CDR3, as DNA: TGTGCCAGCCAATCTAAAACCCCCCCAGGGGCGGCCGAAGCTTTCTTT. This translates into CASQSKTPPGAAEAFF.

This clonotype was seen more than once but under ten times. The V and J genes are TRBV6-4 and TRBJ1-1, with 8 bases that match TRBD1. V lost 6 bases to trimming and J lost 1 base; unmatched junction nucleotides: 4. Germline V CDR1 and CDR2: MRHNA, SNTAGT. The length of the CDR3 is 14 residues. The CDR3 reads CASRTGQENTEAFF. DNA for the CDR3: TGTGCCAGCAGAACGGGACAGGAGAACACTGAAGCTTTCTTT.

This clonotype was observed a few times. V usage is TRBV30 and J usage is TRBJ2-5; 8 bases are shared with TRBD2. CDR3 length: 13 amino acids. Trimming cost V 3 bases and J 5 bases; bases outside gene matches: 5. In germline, CDR1 is GTSNPN, CDR2 SVGIG (reference sequence). CDR3: CAWSSGLAETQYF. As DNA, the CDR3 is TGTGCCTGGAGCAGCGGACTAGCCGAGACCCAGTACTTC.